One and the same sample provided the 2 T cell receptor beta chains below, sequenced in a study of CD8 T cells in ankylosing spondylitis. TCRdb re-analysed the 5' RACE reads in MiXCR, keeping a single row per CDR3 protein. The table records 200,000 to 250,000 distinct CDR3 sequences, around 18% of them present only once. Their cognate antigens are unknown. Study results and limitations: Within ankylosing spondylitis blood, a TCR beta motif made up of seven to nine highly homologous variants appeared to be characteristic.

What was sequenced was blood, either unsorted or a sorted T cell fraction (not recorded which). The receptors originated from a male donor with ankylosing spondylitis.

This clonotype has a handful of counts. The chain is built from TRBV27 and TRBJ1-1, with a tentative D call TRBD1 (6 bases). The CDR3 sequence is 14 residues long. CDR1 MNHEY and CDR2 SMNVEV come from the germline V gene (reference sequence). Deletions cut 5 bases from V and 3 bases from J, with 13 bases between. The CDR3 region is CASSPFTGYTEAFF. CDR3 nucleotide sequence: TGTGCCAGCAGTCCTTTTACAGGGTACACTGAAGCTTTCTTT.

The table lists this clonotype with a few counts. The V and J genes are TRBV6-1 and TRBJ2-7; 7 nucleotides agree with TRBD2. Germline-derived CDR1 and CDR2 are MNHNS and SASEGT. CDR3 length: 14 amino acids. V lost 5 bases and J lost 4; bases outside the gene matches: 8. The CDR3 DNA is TGTGCCAGCAGTCCAACGACTAGCCCTTACGAGCAGTACTTC. It translates to CASSPTTSPYEQYF.